This T cell receptor beta chain was sequenced during a study of cytomegalovirus exposure and HLA in healthy donors. Turning to this clone: As yet, its antigen is unknown. Other DNA sequences of this sample code for an identical CDR3.

Deletions cut 3 bases from V and 2 bases from J, with 7 bases between. This CDR3 contains 13 residues. Looked up from germline, CDR1 is SGHNT and CDR2 is YENEEA. Regarding the study as a whole: Most TCR sequences were seen very rarely across donors, but some public TCRs occurred in many.

It was with 60 Vbeta and 13 Jbeta primers that the PCR ran. TCRdb's copy holds only in-frame clones and misses some; the assay was immunoSEQ multiplex PCR. This table holds around 130,000 clones, 70% to 80% found once. The clonotype was recovered from a man aged 30 to 45 in good health and CMV-seronegative. Sequences were obtained from PBMCs. V usage is TRBV11-3 and J usage is TRBJ2-5; possible D gene TRBD2, 5 bases. CDR3 amino acids: CASSLGGQETQYF. The CDR3 DNA reads as TGTGCCAGCAGCTTGGGCGGGCAAGAGACCCAGTACTTC.